This TCR beta chain appears in the sequencing data of a study of blood T cell repertoires in COVID-19. Study-level background: Collection of acute and convalescent COVID-19 samples took place in the United States, Italy and Spain. In each case, the material was cDNA or gDNA derived from T cells, B-cell-depleted T cells, or PBMCs.

Source study methods: Counts of nucleated cells, estimated from reference gene primer amplification, were obtained. Repertoires were generated with immunoSEQ multiplex PCR, while TCRdb's copy carries only in-frame clones and drops some. That table is the source of V, J and clone size, and D and trimming were worked out from the DNA. The sample consists of about 100,000 clones, more than 75% of them appearing once. The CDR3 contains 22 residues. With 3 bases removed from V and 0 bases from J, the gap between germline ends came to 29 bases. Germline CDR1 reads SGHVS; CDR2 reads FNYEAQ. The clonotype originates from a human donor in a cohort sampled during active COVID-19. The chain employs TRBV7-6 and TRBJ1-4; a weak D match, TRBD1 (5 bases). The specimen was peripheral blood. The CDR3 spells CASSFFPQFRTSLIPTNEKLFF. The CDR3 region has the DNA TGTGCCAGCAGCTTTTTCCCACAATTTCGGACAAGCCTTATTCCAACTAATGAAAAACTGTTTTTT.